A single sample gave rise to the 20 T cell receptor beta chains below, sequenced in a study of T-cell reconstitution after alpha-beta-depleted transplantation in children listed by TCRdb under 2016. Library preparation was by PCR. The sequencing machine was an Illumina HiSeq 2500. TCR libraries were prepared with molecular barcoding, using unique molecular identifiers to normalize TCRbeta repertoire quantification. The raw public data were reprocessed by TCRdb itself: fastp quality trimming at Q25, MiXCR clonotype calling, in-frame beta chains only. Entries that share a CDR3 protein sequence are merged under the most common genes and DNA. For this sample the table gives some 520,000 distinct CDR3 sequences, of which 30% to 35% were detected only once. The ten biggest clones cover roughly 2.5% of the sample. The sequences come from PBMCs from the stem cell graft donor, collected from the stem cell graft. The receptors come from a human donor who donated a stem cell graft to a child with aplastic anemia.

Here the CDR3 reads CSVLGTSGTNEQFF. The DNA of the CDR3 is TGCAGCGTTCTTGGGACTAGCGGGACCAATGAGCAGTTCTTC. This sequence joins TRBV29-1 and TRBJ2-1; TRBD2 agrees at 13 bases. The CDR3 covers 14 residues. V gave up 5 bases and J gave up 6 bases; unmatched junction bases: 4. Germline-derived CDR1 and CDR2 are SQVTM and ANQGSEA.

CDR3 coding DNA: TGTGCCACCAGTGACCACCGGGATAGAGATAGCAATCAGCCCCAGCATTTT. Its translation: CATSDHRDRDSNQPQHF. The gene calls are TRBV24-1 and TRBJ1-5; no clear D. Trimming took off 4 bases at V and 0 bases at J, with 15 bases between the two ends. The germline gives CDR1 KGHDR, CDR2 SFDVKD. The CDR3 has 17 residues.

V usage is TRBV20-1 and J usage is TRBJ2-5; maybe TRBD2 (6 bases). CDR3 size: 12 residues. V lost 4 bases and J lost 5, with 11 bases in between. Germline values: CDR1 DFQATT, CDR2 SNEGSKA (reference sequence). The CDR3, as DNA: TGCAGTGCTAAATCAAGCGGGGAGACCCAGTACTTC. Its translation: CSAKSSGETQYF.

This chain links TRBV20-1 with TRBJ2-3, with 11 bases fitting TRBD2. The CDR3 is made up of 15 amino acids. Looked up from germline, CDR1 is DFQATT and CDR2 is SNEGSKA (reference sequence). Unmatched junction bases numbered 7, after V lost 6 bases and J lost 2 bases. Here the CDR3 reads CSAQGTSGLTDTQYF. The CDR3 coding sequence is TGCAGTGCCCAAGGGACTAGCGGCCTCACAGATACGCAGTATTTT.

This clonotype was recorded a few times. V and J are TRBV29-1 and TRBJ2-2, with D possibly being TRBD2 (5 bases). CDR3 length equals 11 residues. Germline-derived CDR1 and CDR2 are SQVTM and ANQGSEA. Trimming removed 4 bases from V and 7 bases from J, with 7 bases in between. Here the CDR3 DNA reads TGCAGCGTTGGAGAGGGCGGGGAGCTGTTTTTT. Protein product: CSVGEGGELFF.

V usage is TRBV7-2 and J usage is TRBJ1-1; D is uncertain. Germline-derived CDR1 and CDR2 are SGHTA and FQGNSA. The CDR3 length is 13 residues. The V and J ends lost 2 bases and 6 bases respectively, with 10 bases between them. The CDR3 sequence: CASSLIRRAEAFF. The CDR3 DNA reads TGTGCCAGCAGCTTAATTCGGCGGGCTGAAGCTTTCTTT.

This clonotype was observed a few times. J is TRBJ1-1 and V is TRBV5-1, with TRBD1 identical over 8 bases. This CDR3 comprises 16 residues. Per the germline V gene, CDR1 is SGHRS and CDR2 is YFSETQ. V was pared by 4 bases and J by 7 bases, with 15 bases of the junction left unmatched. CDR3 bases: TGCGCCAGCAGCACACGGACAGGGCTGTTAATGAATGAAGCTTTCTTT. Its protein product is CASSTRTGLLMNEAFF.

This clonotype was detected a few times. The chain couples TRBV5-1 to TRBJ2-1, with D tentatively TRBD2 (5 bases). V was pared by 0 bases and J by 1 base, with 8 bases between. Germline values: CDR1 SGHRS, CDR2 YFSETQ. This CDR3 contains 15 residues. This CDR3 is CASSLDTGSYNEQFF. The CDR3 region has the DNA TGCGCCAGCAGCTTGGACACGGGGTCCTACAATGAGCAGTTCTTC.

This clonotype was recorded a few times. This chain uses TRBV7-2 with TRBJ1-1, with D uncertain. V was pared by 10 bases and J by 1 base, with 7 bases between. CDR1 and CDR2 from the germline V gene are SGHTA and FQGNSA. This CDR3 contains 11 residues. CDR3 amino acids: CAIRQNTEAFF. For the CDR3, the DNA is TGTGCCATAAGACAGAACACTGAAGCTTTCTTT.

J is TRBJ1-1 and V is TRBV18; TRBD1 might be the D (6 bases). From germline, CDR1 is KGHSH and CDR2 LQKENI. V lost 2 bases to trimming and J lost 9 bases, with 22 bases between them. This CDR3 contains 16 residues. The CDR3 DNA sequence: TGTGCCAGCTCACCAAATTCCGCGCATTACAGGGAGAAAGCTTTCTTT. It yields the protein CASSPNSAHYREKAFF.

J is TRBJ1-2 and V is TRBV7-9; D uncertain. The CDR3 spans 14 residues. Trimming took 3 bases from V and 2 from J, leaving 10 bases between them. Per the germline V gene, CDR1 is SEHNR and CDR2 is FQNEAQ (reference sequence). CDR3 sequence reads: CASSLVMGNYGYTF. In DNA form, the CDR3 reads TGTGCCAGCAGCTTGGTCATGGGGAACTATGGCTACACCTTC.

This clonotype was seen ten or more times. J is TRBJ2-1 and V is TRBV20-1; 8 positions match TRBD2. The germline V gene has CDR1 DFQATT and CDR2 SNEGSKA (reference sequence). This CDR3 region has 15 residues. V lost 2 bases, J lost 2 bases, and 5 bases stayed unmatched. The CDR3 loop is CSARTTSGPYNEQFF. DNA for the CDR3: TGCAGTGCTAGAACTACTAGCGGCCCCTACAATGAGCAGTTCTTC.

The chain uses TRBV28 and TRBJ2-7, with D maybe TRBD2 (6 bases). The ends were cut back, 4 bases at V and 2 bases at J, with 9 bases in the middle. The CDR3 covers 13 residues. Germline CDR1 and CDR2: MDHEN and SYDVKM. As DNA, the CDR3 is TGTGCCAGCAGTTGGGGGGAGACCTACGAGCAGTACGTC. Translation gives CASSWGETYEQYV.

A few counts support this clonotype. The V call is TRBV7-6, the J call TRBJ1-5, with a tentative D call TRBD1 (6 bases). V was trimmed by 5 bases and J by 4 bases, leaving 9 bases between them. The CDR3 has 13 amino acids. Germline CDR1 SGHVS, CDR2 FNYEAQ. The CDR3 loop reads CASSVQGNQPQHF. CDR3 sequence (DNA): TGTGCCAGCAGCGTACAGGGAAATCAGCCCCAGCATTTT.

This clonotype was counted a few times. J is TRBJ2-1 and V is TRBV27, with 8 bases identical to TRBD2. The CDR3 extends over 13 amino acids. The germline V gene has CDR1 MNHEY and CDR2 SMNVEV (reference sequence). The trim removed 8 bases at V and 6 bases at J, leaving 6 bases unmatched. CDR3 sequence: CASRSGSFNEQFF. The CDR3 bases are TGTGCCAGCCGGAGCGGGAGTTTCAATGAGCAGTTCTTC.

The chain couples TRBV29-1 to TRBJ2-1; D possibly corresponds to TRBD2 (6 bases). The CDR3 loop spans 14 amino acids. Trimming cost V 7 bases and J 2 bases, with 15 bases left between them. The germline gives CDR1 SQVTM, CDR2 ANQGSEA. The CDR3 loop is CSAMASVTYNEQFF. In nucleotides, the CDR3 is TGCAGCGCCATGGCTAGCGTTACCTACAATGAGCAGTTCTTC.

This chain uses TRBV5-5 with TRBJ2-7, with D possibly TRBD1 on 6 matching bases. From germline, CDR1 is SGHKS and CDR2 YYEKEE (reference sequence). This CDR3 spans 15 amino acids. V lost 2 bases, J lost 0 bases, and 12 bases lay in between. The CDR3 loop reads CASSFFSTGSYEQYF. DNA of the CDR3: TGTGCCAGCAGCTTTTTCTCGACAGGCTCCTACGAGCAGTACTTC.

This clonotype has a handful of counts. This sequence joins TRBV10-3 and TRBJ2-7, with 10 nucleotides matching TRBD1. J was trimmed by 3 bases and V by 2 bases; bases with no gene match: 4. CDR1 is ENHRY and CDR2 is SYGVKD in the germline V gene. The CDR3 is made up of 15 amino acids. The CDR3 spells CAISEGGTGDYEQYF. Here the CDR3 DNA reads TGTGCCATCAGTGAGGGAGGGACAGGGGACTACGAGCAGTACTTC.

The chain carries TRBV20-1 and TRBJ2-6; 8 bases align to TRBD1. Germline V CDR1 and CDR2: DFQATT, SNEGSKA (reference sequence). Trimming at V came to 4 bases and at J to 2 bases, leaving 4 bases not matched to a gene. The CDR3 has 15 residues. CDR3 sequence reads: CSANPTGAGANVLTF. DNA of the CDR3: TGCAGTGCTAACCCGACAGGGGCTGGGGCCAACGTCCTGACTTTC.

Only a few counts were recorded for this clonotype. The V and J genes are TRBV28 and TRBJ1-5; TRBD1 matches at 8 bases. The ends lost 4 bases at V and 0 bases at J; junction bases unmatched: 2. Looked up from germline, CDR1 is MDHEN and CDR2 is SYDVKM. CDR3 length: 15 residues. In DNA form, the CDR3 reads TGTGCCAGCAGTTACAGGGGGATTAGCAATCAGCCCCAGCATTTT. Residues: CASSYRGISNQPQHF. Full variable domain (outside the CDR3, taken from reference TRBV28 and TRBJ1-5): DVKVTQSSRYLVKRTGEKVFLECVQDMDHENMFWYRQDPGLGLRLIYFSYDVKMKEKGDIPEGYSVSREKKERFSLILESASTNQTSMYLCASSYRGISNQPQHFGDGTRLSIL.